This TCR beta chain was retrieved from a study of shared clonotypes between healthy human individuals. Donors included only healthy HIV-negative adults lacking recent acute infections or vaccinations. Turning to this clone: Its matching antigen is unknown.

Sequencing used immunoSEQ multiplex PCR; TCRdb keeps in-frame clones, though not all of them. The sample consists of about 1 million clones, approximately 72% of them appearing once. Findings of the study overall: The four-donor shared clonotypes exceeded non-shared clonotypes in generation probability, with non-shared ones scoring lower. Four donors showed sharing of approximately 5% of naive CD4 clonotypes.

Sequenced material: memory CD4+ T cells sorted from blood. Noted subset: CD45RA-negative fraction. The TCR sequence derives from a man aged 18 to 30 in good health.

As DNA, the CDR3 is TGTGCCATCAGCGAGAGGGCACAGGGGACGAACACTGAAGCTTTCTTT. It translates to CAISERAQGTNTEAFF. The gene calls are TRBV10-3 and TRBJ1-1; 7 nucleotides match TRBD1. Germline V gene lookup returns CDR1 ENHRY and CDR2 SYGVKD. The CDR3 loop spans 16 amino acids. The trim removed 6 bases at V and 1 base at J, leaving 11 bases unmatched.